Listed here are 14 T cell receptor beta chains from one sample, sequenced in a study of shared clonotypes between healthy human individuals. Data came from immunoSEQ multiplex PCR; TCRdb stores just in-frame clones and leaves some out. The repertoire holds 600,000 or so clones, approximately 95% seen once, with approximately 0.12% in the top ten. It was CD45RO-negative cells, positively selected for CCR7, that made up naive CD8 cells, with terminally differentiated effector memory CD45RA+ cells excluded. Sequenced sample: naive CD8+ T cells sorted from blood. The receptors come from a woman between 25 and 40 years old in good health.

The CDR3 loop reads CASRIDSSNYGYTF. CDR3 nucleotides: TGTGCCAGCAGGATAGACAGTTCCAACTATGGCTACACCTTC. The J gene is TRBJ1-2, the V gene TRBV27, with D possibly TRBD1 on 5 matching bases. The CDR3 runs 14 residues. Germline V gives CDR1 MNHEY, CDR2 SMNVEV (reference sequence). V was clipped by 6 bases and J by 2 bases, with 13 bases between them.

V usage is TRBV7-9 and J usage is TRBJ2-2; 14 bases agree with TRBD2. This CDR3 is 17 amino acids long. The ends lost 5 bases at V and 2 bases at J; junction bases unmatched: 4. CDR1 and CDR2 from the germline V gene are SEHNR and FQNEAQ (reference sequence). CDR3 DNA sequence: TGTGCCAGCAGCCTGGGACTAGCGGGAGTAAACACCGGGGAGCTGTTTTTT. Protein sequence: CASSLGLAGVNTGELFF.

The rearrangement joins TRBV6-1 to TRBJ1-3; D unclear. Germline CDR1 MNHNS, CDR2 SASEGT. Trimming pared 5 bases from V and 0 bases from J, leaving 11 bases between. The CDR3 runs to 15 residues. The CDR3 sequence: CASSPSGGSGNTIYF. CDR3 nucleotide sequence: TGTGCCAGCAGTCCTTCGGGTGGCTCTGGAAACACCATATATTTT.

This chain links TRBV11-2 with TRBJ2-7, with TRBD1 matching 8 bases. Losses at the gene ends were 5 bases for V and 0 bases for J; bases not matched to a gene: 3. The CDR3 extends over 14 amino acids. Germline V CDR1 and CDR2: SGHAT, FQNNGV. This CDR3 is CASSTGTGSYEQYF. The CDR3 DNA reads TGTGCCAGCAGCACCGGGACAGGCTCCTACGAGCAGTACTTC. Variable domain in full (rest from reference TRBV11-2 and TRBJ2-7): EAGVAQSPRYKIIEKRQSVAFWCNPISGHATLYWYQQILGQGPKLLIQFQNNGVVDDSQLPKDRFSAERLKGVDSTLKIQPAKLEDSAVYLCASSTGTGSYEQYFGPGTRLTVT.

The V gene is TRBV28, the J gene TRBJ1-4, with D perhaps TRBD1 (5 bases). Per the germline V gene, CDR1 is MDHEN and CDR2 is SYDVKM. The CDR3 loop spans 16 amino acids. V was cut by 1 base and J by 2 bases, with 11 bases left in between. The CDR3 is CASSLFRDSTNEKLFF. In DNA, the CDR3 is TGTGCCAGCAGTTTATTCAGGGATTCGACTAATGAAAAACTGTTTTTT.

The rearrangement links TRBV5-1 to TRBJ2-3; 11 bases are a match to TRBD2. Looked up from germline, CDR1 is SGHRS and CDR2 is YFSETQ. This CDR3 spans 18 amino acids. The ends lost 2 bases at V and 4 bases at J; junction bases unmatched: 12. The CDR3 loop is CASSFSGRAEVESDTQYF. As DNA, the CDR3 is TGCGCCAGCAGCTTTAGCGGGAGGGCCGAAGTGGAATCAGATACGCAGTATTTT.

The genes are TRBV6-1 and TRBJ2-3; 9 bases are shared with TRBD2. The CDR3 is made up of 17 amino acids. V lost 0 bases, J lost 3 bases, and 7 bases stayed unmatched. In germline, CDR1 is MNHNS, CDR2 SASEGT. CDR3 region: CASSEALAGMKTDTQYF. CDR3 nucleotides: TGTGCCAGCAGTGAAGCGCTAGCGGGGATGAAAACAGATACGCAGTATTTT.

The chain recombines TRBV14 with TRBJ2-1; no firm D call. V gave up 5 bases and J gave up 6 bases, with 5 bases separating them. This CDR3 spans 11 amino acids. The germline V gene encodes CDR1 SGHDN and CDR2 FVKESK. CDR3 protein: CASSVTNEQFF. The DNA for the CDR3 is TGTGCCAGCAGCGTTACCAATGAGCAGTTCTTC.

The CDR3 loop reads CASEGGMTEAFF. CDR3 coding DNA: TGTGCCAGCGAAGGCGGAATGACTGAAGCTTTCTTT. V and J are TRBV2 and TRBJ1-1, with D unresolved. The V end lost 8 bases, the J end lost 5 bases, and 12 bases lay between the germline ends. In germline, CDR1 is SNHLY, CDR2 FYNNEI. CDR3 length equals 12 residues.

V and J are TRBV27 and TRBJ1-1; D is unresolved. The germline V gene has CDR1 MNHEY and CDR2 SMNVEV (reference sequence). With 3 bases removed from V and 3 bases from J, the gap between germline ends came to 8 bases. There are 13 residues in the CDR3. This CDR3 is CASSFLRDTEAFF. DNA of the CDR3: TGTGCCAGCAGTTTTCTTCGAGACACTGAAGCTTTCTTT.

This sequence joins TRBV27 and TRBJ1-6; 9 positions match TRBD1. This CDR3 contains 13 residues. V lost 4 bases, J lost 11 bases, and 3 bases stayed unmatched. Germline values: CDR1 MNHEY, CDR2 SMNVEV (reference sequence). The CDR3 protein is CASSSGTGTPLHF. CDR3 sequence (DNA): TGTGCCAGCAGTTCAGGGACAGGGACACCCCTCCACTTT.

The chain combines TRBV29-1 with TRBJ2-7; 10 bases align to TRBD1. This CDR3 spans 15 amino acids. The germline V gene has CDR1 SQVTM and CDR2 ANQGSEA. Trimming at V came to 7 bases and at J to 8 bases, leaving 17 bases not matched to a gene. The CDR3 DNA reads as TGCAGCGCAAGAGGACAGGGGGACGTGTTCGGCAAGCAGTACTTC. Translated: CSARGQGDVFGKQYF.

The V call is TRBV6-5, the J call TRBJ1-3, with D maybe TRBD1 (5 bases). CDR1 MNHEY and CDR2 SVGAGI come from the germline V gene. V gave up 1 base and J gave up 8 bases, with 9 bases separating them. The CDR3 is 13 residues long. The CDR3: CASSYWGGDTIYF. The CDR3 region has the DNA TGTGCCAGCAGTTACTGGGGAGGGGACACCATATATTTT.

The rearrangement joins TRBV7-9 to TRBJ2-1, with D perhaps given as TRBD1 or TRBD2 (6 bases each). The CDR3 extends over 16 amino acids. Trimming removed 8 bases at V and 7 bases at J, with 24 bases between. Looked up from germline, CDR1 is SEHNR and CDR2 is FQNEAQ (reference sequence). The CDR3 loop is CASRPPGAGNGNEQFF. For the CDR3, the DNA is TGTGCCAGCCGACCCCCAGGGGCGGGAAATGGGAATGAGCAGTTCTTC.